This entry features one T cell receptor (beta chain) sequence. This sample stems from a study of CD8 T cells in ankylosing spondylitis. Each CDR3 protein gets one entry after TCRdb re-called the 5' RACE reads with MiXCR. The sample consists of 25,000 to 30,000 distinct CDR3 sequences, over 6.5% of them appearing once. Trimming at V came to 5 bases and at J to 4 bases, leaving 7 bases not matched to a gene. This CDR3 region has 16 residues. J is TRBJ2-1 and V is TRBV12-3 or TRBV12-4; 11 bases align to TRBD2. Source material: blood. This TCR was sampled from a male donor with ankylosing spondylitis or in good health (not recorded which). CDR3 nucleotide sequence: TGTGCCAGCAGTCGTACCGGGACTAGCGGATACAATGAGCAGTTCTTC. Translation: CASSRTGTSGYNEQFF.